The present entry profiles one TCR beta chain with its context. Data came from immunoSEQ multiplex PCR; TCRdb stores just in-frame clones and leaves some out. Here the sample spans about 470,000 clones, roughly 91% being singletons. Treatment in this sample: around 19 received Ad26.COV2.S at low or high dose, single or two shots; roughly five received placebo; per-sample allocation not given. Following the first vaccine or placebo injection, samples were taken on day 63. The data were obtained in a study of Ad26.COV2.S vaccination and SARS-CoV-2 variants. The CDR3 has 14 residues. Germline-derived CDR1 and CDR2 are SGHRS and YFSETQ. J lost 0 bases, V lost 5 bases, and 5 bases had no gene match.

The sequenced sample was peripheral blood, obtained in a trial of Ad26.COV2.S vaccine versus placebo. The sequence derives from a person between 18 and 59 years old who received the Ad26.COV2.S COVID-19 vaccine or a placebo. The chain couples TRBV5-1 to TRBJ2-7; 7 bases are shared with TRBD2. The CDR3 coding sequence is TGCGCCAGCAGTCCAGCGGGGAACTCCTACGAGCAGTACTTC. Its protein is CASSPAGNSYEQYF. Full variable domain (remainder filled in from reference TRBV5-1 and TRBJ2-7): KAGVTQTPRYLIKTRGQQVTLSCSPISGHRSVSWYQQTPGQGLQFLFEYFSETQRNKGNFPGRFSGRQFSNSRSEMNVSTLELGDSALYLCASSPAGNSYEQYFGPGTRLTVT.